Shown below are 12 T cell receptor beta chains from a single sample sequenced in a study of T cells after yellow fever vaccination. MiXCR was run by TCRdb on the 5' RACE reads, yielding one entry per CDR3 protein. The table shows around 340,000 distinct CDR3 sequences, with over 8% occurring only once. The specimen was PBMCs, collected on the day of the first yellow fever vaccination. Receptors originate from a man aged 18-30 years who received the YFV17D yellow fever vaccine.

This clonotype was seen a handful of times. The chain has TRBV7-6 and TRBJ2-1, with D possibly TRBD1 on 7 matching bases. Trimming shortened V by 5 bases and J by 2 bases, and 16 bases separated the two germline ends. This CDR3 region has 16 residues. In germline, CDR1 is SGHVS, CDR2 FNYEAQ. This CDR3 reads CASSLPQGGPYNEQFF. The CDR3 DNA follows: TGTGCCAGCAGCCTACCTCAGGGGGGACCCTACAATGAGCAGTTCTTC.

The CDR3 protein is CAISEGLAGGETQYF. CDR3 coding DNA: TGTGCCATCAGTGAGGGGCTAGCGGGGGGAGAGACCCAGTACTTC. The chain combines TRBV10-3 with TRBJ2-5, with 11 bases lining up with TRBD2. Per germline, CDR1 ENHRY and CDR2 SYGVKD. Trimming cost V 2 bases and J 4 bases; bases outside gene matches: 3. The CDR3 loop spans 15 amino acids.

At least ten counts were recorded for this clonotype. This chain connects TRBV12-3 or TRBV12-4 to TRBJ1-1; TRBD1 is a possible D gene (6 bases). Trimming left V 5 bases short and J 4 bases short, with 14 bases between. This CDR3 contains 14 residues. For the CDR3, the DNA is TGTGCCAGCAGTCTACAGGGTGTTGGCACTGAAGCTTTCTTT. This gives the protein CASSLQGVGTEAFF.

In this sample, this clonotype turned up a few times. The J gene is TRBJ2-5, the V gene TRBV7-2, with 7 nucleotides matching TRBD1. V was clipped by 3 bases and J by 5 bases; unmatched bases: 9. The germline gives CDR1 SGHTA, CDR2 FQGNSA. The length of the CDR3 is 15 residues. As DNA, the CDR3 is TGTGCCAGCAGCTTCTATTCAGGGGGTGAGGAGACCCAGTACTTC. Translated, it gives CASSFYSGGEETQYF.

This chain links TRBV7-2 with TRBJ2-7, with TRBD2 matching 8 bases. CDR1 and CDR2 (germline): SGHTA, FQGNSA. The CDR3 covers 15 residues. The trim removed 5 bases at V and 5 bases at J, leaving 11 bases unmatched. The CDR3 sequence is CASSPPPGLGNEQYV. In nucleotides, the CDR3 is TGTGCCAGCAGCCCCCCTCCGGGACTAGGGAACGAGCAGTACGTC.

Ten or more counts support this clonotype. The chain recombines TRBV5-4 with TRBJ2-3, with D perhaps TRBD1 (6 bases). Per germline, CDR1 SGHNT and CDR2 YYREEE (reference sequence). There are 12 residues in the CDR3. The V and J ends lost 7 bases and 1 base respectively, with 7 bases between them. The CDR3 nucleotides are TGTGCCAGCCACAGGGGCACAGATACGCAGTATTTT. Translating gives CASHRGTDTQYF.

This clonotype was seen at least ten times. The chain combines TRBV3-1 with TRBJ1-2; D unresolved. V shed 3 bases and J shed 4 bases, with 12 bases lying between them. The germline V gene encodes CDR1 LGHDT and CDR2 YNNKEL (reference sequence). This CDR3 region has 14 residues. The CDR3 spells CASSQTGRTYGYTF. The CDR3 DNA reads TGTGCCAGCAGCCAGACTGGACGCACCTATGGCTACACCTTC.

This clonotype was seen many times. This rearrangement joins TRBV5-1 to TRBJ2-7, with D perhaps matching TRBD2 (7 bases). Germline V gene sequence: CDR1 SGHRS, CDR2 YFSETQ. The V gene lost 4 bases and the J gene lost 6 bases, with 23 bases spanning the gap. The CDR3 covers 16 residues. CDR3 in amino acids: CASSPRGGGAGAEQYF. The DNA of the CDR3 is TGCGCCAGCAGCCCCCGAGGGGGGGGCGCTGGGGCCGAGCAGTACTTC. Supplemented by reference TRBV5-1 and TRBJ2-7, the full variable domain reads KAGVTQTPRYLIKTRGQQVTLSCSPISGHRSVSWYQQTPGQGLQFLFEYFSETQRNKGNFPGRFSGRQFSNSRSEMNVSTLELGDSALYLCASSPRGGGAGAEQYFGPGTRLTVT.

This chain joins TRBV12-3 or TRBV12-4 and TRBJ2-4, with D uncertain. This CDR3 comprises 15 residues. The germline V and J ends were trimmed by 7 bases and 3 bases, with 16 bases remaining between them. CDR3 amino acids: CASTRRPWGKNIQYF. The DNA for the CDR3 is TGTGCCAGCACGAGGCGGCCGTGGGGCAAAAACATTCAGTACTTC.

The CDR3 loop reads CSAIGLAGTDTQYF. In nucleotides, the CDR3 is TGCAGTGCTATAGGACTAGCGGGCACAGATACGCAGTATTTT. This sequence joins TRBV20-1 and TRBJ2-3; 10 bases are shared with TRBD2. There are 14 residues in the CDR3. Germline loops: CDR1 DFQATT, CDR2 SNEGSKA (reference sequence). J lost 1 base, V lost 4 bases, and 2 bases had no gene match.

The chain carries TRBV5-1 and TRBJ2-3; a possible D gene is TRBD2 (7 bases). The CDR3 has 18 amino acids. Trimming shortened V by 0 bases and J by 2 bases, and 19 bases separated the two germline ends. The germline gives CDR1 SGHRS, CDR2 YFSETQ. Here the CDR3 DNA reads TGCGCCAGCAGCTTGGTCGTAGGTGGTGCGGGGGCCACAGATACGCAGTATTTT. The encoded protein is CASSLVVGGAGATDTQYF. The variable domain in full, with the rest retrieved from reference TRBV5-1 and TRBJ2-3, is KAGVTQTPRYLIKTRGQQVTLSCSPISGHRSVSWYQQTPGQGLQFLFEYFSETQRNKGNFPGRFSGRQFSNSRSEMNVSTLELGDSALYLCASSLVVGGAGATDTQYFGPGTRLTVL.

This chain joins TRBV21-1 and TRBJ2-7; the D call of TRBD1 is as the table states it, not checked on the DNA. TRBV21-1 is a pseudogene. The CDR3 has 12 residues. The CDR3 nucleotides read TGTGCCAGCATGCAGGGGGACCACGAGCAGTACTTC. Translation: CASMQGDHEQYF.